The rows below give T cell receptor beta chains drawn from one sample of a study of T cell responses to AZD1222 COVID-19 vaccine. Sequenced by immunoSEQ multiplex PCR; TCRdb stores in-frame clones only, minus some. The table records 100,000 to 150,000 clones, 87% of them present only once. The specimen was peripheral blood, collected on day 0 of AZD1222 vaccination. The receptors stem from an adult in good health. The CDR3 runs from the conserved cysteine through the conserved F or W. Each record gives: V gene, J gene, D gene, clone size, CDR3 protein, CDR3 DNA. D genes are given only for firm matches. Size tells how often a clone was seen (once, few, many) or the class of an expanded clone, and some rows leave it out.

v_gene: TRBV7-2
j_gene: TRBJ1-6
d_gene: .
abundance: few
CDR3aa: CASSFRRMTNSPLHF
CDR3nt: TGTGCCAGCAGCTTCAGACGGATGACTAATTCACCCCTCCACTTT

v_gene: TRBV2
j_gene: TRBJ1-3
d_gene: .
abundance: once
CDR3aa: CASKQGRGNTIYF
CDR3nt: TGTGCCAGCAAACAGGGCCGGGGAAACACCATATATTTT

v_gene: TRBV19
j_gene: TRBJ2-1
d_gene: TRBD2
abundance: .
CDR3aa: CASTPWGGSYPHEQFF
CDR3nt: TGTGCCAGTACCCCATGGGGCGGGAGTTACCCCCATGAGCAGTTCTTC

v_gene: TRBV19
j_gene: TRBJ1-2
d_gene: TRBD1
abundance: .
CDR3aa: CASSSRTGVYYGYTF
CDR3nt: TGTGCCAGTAGTTCAAGGACAGGGGTATACTATGGCTACACCTTC

v_gene: TRBV15
j_gene: TRBJ2-1
d_gene: .
abundance: .
CDR3aa: CATSRDGGSYNEQFF
CDR3nt: TGTGCCACCAGCAGAGATGGGGGTTCCTACAATGAGCAGTTCTTC

v_gene: TRBV5-4
j_gene: TRBJ2-7
d_gene: .
abundance: .
CDR3aa: CATMSLLQGHEQYF
CDR3nt: TGTGCCACCATGTCGCTATTACAGGGACACGAGCAGTACTTC

v_gene: TRBV6-1
j_gene: TRBJ1-2
d_gene: .
abundance: .
CDR3aa: CASSANPLTGFYGYTF
CDR3nt: TGTGCCAGCAGTGCTAATCCATTGACGGGGTTCTATGGCTACACCTTC

v_gene: TRBV6-5
j_gene: TRBJ2-7
d_gene: TRBD1
abundance: .
CDR3aa: CASSQTGGSYEQYF
CDR3nt: TGTGCCAGCAGTCAAACAGGGGGCTCGTACGAGCAGTACTTC

v_gene: TRBV2
j_gene: TRBJ2-1
d_gene: .
abundance: .
CDR3aa: CASSEAGILLAFNEQFF
CDR3nt: TGTGCCAGCAGTGAAGCGGGCATTCTATTAGCATTCAATGAGCAGTTCTTC

v_gene: TRBV30
j_gene: TRBJ2-7
d_gene: TRBD2
abundance: .
CDR3aa: CAQGAGGSSYEQYF
CDR3nt: TGTGCCCAGGGCGCGGGAGGGAGCTCCTACGAGCAGTACTTC

v_gene: TRBV15
j_gene: TRBJ2-3
d_gene: TRBD2
abundance: once
CDR3aa: CATSRELAGSTDTQYF
CDR3nt: TGTGCCACCAGCAGAGAACTAGCGGGGAGCACAGATACGCAGTATTTT

v_gene: TRBV19
j_gene: TRBJ2-1
d_gene: .
abundance: .
CDR3aa: CASSIGTQGNEQFF
CDR3nt: TGTGCCAGTAGTATAGGTACCCAGGGCAATGAGCAGTTCTTC

v_gene: TRBV5-5
j_gene: TRBJ2-3
d_gene: TRBD2
abundance: .
CDR3aa: CASSLAGEVDTQYF
CDR3nt: TGTGCCAGCAGCCTGGCGGGGGAGGTAGATACGCAGTATTTT

v_gene: TRBV5-8
j_gene: TRBJ1-5
d_gene: .
abundance: .
CDR3aa: CASSPDAGSNQPQHF
CDR3nt: TGTGCCAGCAGCCCCGACGCGGGGAGCAATCAGCCCCAGCATTTT

v_gene: TRBV9
j_gene: TRBJ2-7
d_gene: TRBD2
abundance: .
CDR3aa: CASSVAPSGSYEQYF
CDR3nt: TGTGCCAGCAGCGTAGCCCCTAGCGGCAGCTACGAGCAGTACTTC

v_gene: TRBV27
j_gene: TRBJ2-2
d_gene: .
abundance: .
CDR3aa: CASSLGGGELFF
CDR3nt: TGTGCCAGCAGCCTCGGGGGCGGGGAGCTGTTTTTT

v_gene: TRBV5-1
j_gene: TRBJ1-6
d_gene: .
abundance: .
CDR3aa: CASKQSSYNSPLHF
CDR3nt: TGCGCCAGTAAGCAGAGCTCCTATAATTCACCCCTCCACTTT

v_gene: TRBV7-2
j_gene: TRBJ1-1
d_gene: TRBD1
abundance: once
CDR3aa: CASSLSQGASTEAFF
CDR3nt: TGTGCCAGCAGCTTGTCACAGGGGGCAAGCACTGAAGCTTTCTTT

v_gene: TRBV2
j_gene: TRBJ2-3
d_gene: .
abundance: .
CDR3aa: CASSTFGQGQDTQYF
CDR3nt: TGTGCCAGCAGTACGTTTGGGCAGGGACAAGATACGCAGTATTTT

v_gene: TRBV25-1
j_gene: TRBJ2-7
d_gene: TRBD2
abundance: .
CDR3aa: CASRNIAGGYEQYF
CDR3nt: TGTGCCAGCAGGAATATAGCGGGAGGCTACGAGCAGTACTTC

v_gene: TRBV4-1
j_gene: TRBJ2-2
d_gene: .
abundance: .
CDR3aa: CASSQEGLLGTGELFF
CDR3nt: TGCGCCAGCAGCCAAGAGGGATTACTAGGCACCGGGGAGCTGTTTTTT

v_gene: TRBV11-3
j_gene: TRBJ2-1
d_gene: TRBD2
abundance: .
CDR3aa: CASSPRTSGRTYNEQFF
CDR3nt: TGTGCCAGCAGCCCCAGGACTAGCGGGAGGACTTACAATGAGCAGTTCTTC

v_gene: TRBV2
j_gene: TRBJ2-5
d_gene: TRBD1
abundance: .
CDR3aa: CASSERGRTVTQYF
CDR3nt: TGTGCCAGCAGTGAAAGGGGGCGAACGGTGACCCAGTACTTC

v_gene: TRBV27
j_gene: TRBJ2-7
d_gene: TRBD1
abundance: .
CDR3aa: CASSLLLGQTTYEQYF
CDR3nt: TGTGCCAGCAGTTTACTTTTGGGACAGACAACCTACGAGCAGTACTTC

v_gene: TRBV19
j_gene: TRBJ2-7
d_gene: TRBD1
abundance: .
CDR3aa: CASRLGQGKAYEQYF
CDR3nt: TGTGCCAGTAGGCTGGGACAGGGTAAAGCCTACGAGCAGTACTTC

v_gene: TRBV3-1/TRBV3-2
j_gene: TRBJ1-6
d_gene: TRBD1
abundance: .
CDR3aa: CASSQLGQAASPLHF
CDR3nt: TGTGCCAGCAGCCAGTTGGGACAGGCAGCTTCACCCCTCCACTTT

v_gene: TRBV19
j_gene: TRBJ2-1
d_gene: .
abundance: .
CDR3aa: CASSIDGGGIIGNEQFF
CDR3nt: TGTGCCAGTAGTATTGATGGGGGCGGGATAATTGGGAATGAGCAGTTCTTC

v_gene: TRBV11-2
j_gene: TRBJ2-7
d_gene: TRBD1
abundance: .
CDR3aa: CASRALGTGPSYEQYF
CDR3nt: TGTGCCAGCAGGGCACTTGGGACAGGGCCCTCCTACGAGCAGTACTTC

v_gene: TRBV9
j_gene: TRBJ1-1
d_gene: .
abundance: once
CDR3aa: CASSPRGGNTEAFF
CDR3nt: TGTGCCAGCAGCCCTCGGGGAGGGAACACTGAAGCTTTCTTT